This T cell receptor (beta chain) emerged from a study of cytomegalovirus exposure and HLA in healthy donors (dated by TCRdb to about 2017). As for the study more broadly: An earlier analysis of some 600 of the donors reported approximately 300 Gb of sequence data and 95 million to 130 million unique TCR beta sequences obtained from around 170 million T cells. An early release covering roughly 640 HLA-typed donors comprised 250 to 350 gigabases of sequencing data and 85 million or so unique TCR sequences. Of the 350 to 450 genotyped donors, more than 75% were placed in the genetic ancestry cluster associated with self-reported Caucasian donors. The study aimed to test whether cataloging public T cell receptors could reveal signatures of past pathogen exposure. The T cell repertoires of 666 subjects were profiled by immunosequencing and related to cytomegalovirus serostatus. Besides the first cohort of roughly 700 subjects, a separate validation cohort made up of over 95 different subjects was used. High-throughput TCR immunosequencing, statistical association of individual TCRs with disease status, and machine learning were combined to predict cytomegalovirus infection status. To study patterns of TCR occurrence, a later analysis re-analyzed previously published TCR beta repertoires from more than 550 donors and added high-resolution HLA genotyping. Rather than using new phenotypic data, the later analysis identified candidate immune exposures from TCR beta sequences and from how often those sequences occurred across donors. An earlier analysis of several hundred of the donors applied high-throughput TCR beta sequencing to assess whether each TCR beta V gene segment acted as functional or pseudogenic. Donor age, sex, ethnicity and CMV serostatus were compiled alongside the repertoire data. In a later genetic analysis, genome-wide SNP genotypes for about three fifths of the roughly 670 donors were used, and that subset was treated as a discovery cohort. All discovery cohort repertoires had been generated using a single sequencing platform. HLA typing covered class I and class II loci at four-digit resolution. Typing coverage differed by locus: A, B, C, DRB1 and DQB1 were typed in about 620-630 donors, DQA1 in about 550, DPA1 in around 580, and DPB1 in 400 to 490. A few DR-DQ haplotypes were treated as single units for association and clustering because of strong linkage in the cohort. Across approximately 400 genotyped donors of the cohort, an average of about 250,000 unique TCR beta nucleotide sequences per donor were sequenced, and roughly 17% of those sequences were non-productive.

The cohort comprised fewer than 700 healthy bone marrow donors. Cohort members were all nominally healthy when sampled, although unrecorded immune exposures were likely present. The donor tested CMV seropositive, placing the donor among the 289 seropositive members of the cohort. Every donor gave a peripheral blood sample, and the peripheral blood mononuclear cells from that sample were used for TCR beta sequencing. Genomic DNA extraction from the blood cell samples was performed with the Qiagen DNeasy Blood Extraction Kit. What the research found in general, with its limitations: Only TCR beta chains were sequenced in this cohort, and the absence of alpha or paired-chain data limited detectable features. Compared with the approximately 720-donor mean, donors in an Asian-associated ancestry cluster had fewer N-insertions in productive TCRs, according to a later genetic analysis. In vitro tests confirmed that three of the cytomegalovirus-associated TCR beta chains recognize cytomegalovirus antigens. Broadly in line with IMGT annotations, most TCR beta V segments showed up in productive rearrangements about 87% or about 30% of the time in an earlier analysis of around 600 of the donors. A later genetic analysis associated a missense DCLRE1C variant with V-gene and J-gene trimming of TCR beta chains, and an independent cohort replicated the association. The study gave a list of 150 to 200 TCR beta chains associated with cytomegalovirus. A further reported finding was that TCR beta sequences accurately predicted the HLA-A and HLA-B alleles for most subjects in the first cohort. The authors suggested that the approach could potentially be extended to other disease states and immunological phenotypes. Compared with equally common non-associated chains, HLA-associated TCR beta chains in a later analysis were more clonally expanded and had lower generation probabilities. The classifier was reported to diagnose cytomegalovirus status with high specificity and sensitivity in both the original and validation cohorts. According to a later analysis, parvovirus B19, influenza, CMV and Epstein-Barr virus appeared linked to several top co-occurrence clusters. While some public TCRs were present in many individuals, most TCR sequences turned up only very rarely across donors. Most CMV-associated TCR beta chains appeared to be HLA-restricted in a later analysis, and the HLA associations seemed to be driven largely by CMV exposure. Some IMGT-functional V segments, including TRBV6-2 and TRBV6-3, could not be told apart with the 87-base-pair reads, so those segments were excluded. According to a later analysis, TCR association rates differed among HLA loci, with DRB1 alleles showing the most associated TCRs and HLA-C alleles showing the fewest. Specific HLA alleles were associated with more than 15,000 TCR beta sequences at a false discovery rate of 0.05 in a later analysis. Correlated functional status among segregating V segments might be attributable to linkage disequilibrium, but an unknown experimental factor could not be ruled out. Because HLA typing was missing for some donors at each locus, association tests included only the typed subset. A group of highly shared sequence variants was considered likely to be a technical artifact of the sequencing pipeline. The earlier analysis of a few hundred of the donors excluded 15 to 20 rarely observed V segments, including chromosome 9 orphons, because counts were too low. The only immune exposure information available for the cohort was CMV serostatus. Sequencing depth was assumed to be roughly uniform across donors in the presence/absence analyses, though that assumption may not hold. Assigning TCR associations to individual alleles was difficult when HLA alleles, especially DR and DQ, strongly co-occurred.

Notes on this clone: The antigen this receptor binds is unknown. The input lacks base qualities; no much larger clone sits a single base away.

The library relied on the immunoSEQ multiplex PCR assay. The multiplex PCR relied on a mix of 60 forward primers for TCR Vbeta segments and 13 reverse primers for TCR Jbeta segments. The CDR3 region of rearranged TCR beta genes was amplified from genomic DNA with a multiplex PCR assay. On the Illumina HiSeq System, the amplified TCR beta libraries were sequenced as 87-base-pair reads. In the authors' own workflow: A later analysis counted approximately 74 million unique TCR beta chains across the 690 or so repertoires, and some 11 million of these chains were shared by at least two donors. To remove PCR and sequencing errors, raw reads were error-corrected and collapsed into unique sequences using a nearest-neighbor algorithm that merged closely related sequences. CDR3 sequences were aligned to IMGT reference sequences to assign V, D and J gene segments. For a sequence to be retained, a match of at least six nucleotides to both a V gene segment and a J gene segment was required. Rearrangements were called productive when the CDR3 lacked stop codons and stayed in frame with V and J; all others were non-productive. CDR3 was defined according to IMGT convention as the region running from the second conserved V-encoded cysteine to the conserved J-encoded phenylalanine. Sequences without an unambiguous match to a single V gene segment were excluded from the earlier analysis of 587 of the donors. An earlier analysis of 587 of the donors called V segments functional above 56.7% productive rearrangements and segregating when the between-donor standard deviation exceeded 5%. To diagnose cytomegalovirus status from the catalog of TCR beta chain sequences, a statistical classification framework was built. In a later analysis, TCR nucleotide sequences were compared against IMGT/GENE-DB human TR gene sequences so that V and J genes could be assigned. A later analysis assigned CDR3 sequences and most-parsimonious VDJ recombination scenarios with the TCRdist pipeline. In a later analysis, each TCR beta chain was defined by its CDR3 amino acid sequence together with its V-gene family, and reads lacking a unique V-gene family were excluded. A later analysis removed 550 to 650 highly shared, low-generation-probability nucleotide sequences to deal with suspected cross-contamination and a sequencing artifact. A later analysis calculated a clonal expansion index for each public chain from normalized within-repertoire ranks of inferred template counts. Generation probabilities in a later analysis came from a VDJ recombination model fitted to out-of-frame rearrangements, and those results were checked against IGoR. A later analysis scored TCR-TCR, TCR-HLA and TCR-CMV co-occurrence with hypergeometric tests, applying a repertoire-size bias correction to TCR pairs. False discovery rates were estimated in a later analysis by permuting HLA or CMV assignments 20 times. In a later analysis, co-occurring TCRs were grouped with DBSCAN, and TCRdist sequence similarity was added when clustering was performed within HLA-allele-positive subsets. Repertoires with fewer than 30,000 or more than 120,000 public chains, plus five repertoires with anomalous nucleotide sharing, were excluded from co-occurrence clustering. TCRdb limited this immuneACCESS table to in-frame rearrangements with V and J called. A share of clones is missing; checked studies link under half to unresolved V genes, and the rest is unexplained. That table supplies the V and J calls and clone size; D and trimming were determined from the DNA. A total of 110,000 or so clones appear in this sample, around 68% of them only once. Roughly 10% of the sample is taken by the ten largest.

The CDR3 spans 13 residues, from the cysteine through the phenylalanine. Kept here is only the CDR3 DNA, which spans 39 bases and is read in frame from base 1. Here V drops 5 bases and J drops 2 bases, and the junction holds 3 bases not matched to any gene. The germline V gene gives CDR1 as MDHEN and CDR2 as SYDVKM. The sample comprised PBMCs. This TCR derives from a woman in her 50s in good health and CMV-seropositive. The sequence joins TRBV28 to TRBJ2-7; TRBD1 matches 7 bases in the middle. Read as DNA, the sequence is TGTGCCAGCAGTATCGGGACAGCCTACGAGCAGTACTTC. Its protein reads: CASSIGTAYEQYF.